This T cell receptor beta chain came from a study of T-cell reconstitution after alpha-beta-depleted transplantation in children. Study-wide findings and caveats: After transplant, at about two months, alpha-beta T cells were reportedly derived from several hundred expanded graft clones. When one year had passed after transplant, most T-cell counts and diversity came from newly produced T cells.

Comment on this clonotype: Its target is unknown.

Library preparation (for TCRbeta) was performed with unique molecular identifiers. A single record per CDR3 protein comes from TCRdb applying MiXCR to the PCR reads. Of about 830,000 distinct CDR3 sequences in the sample, roughly 15% were seen once. The CDR3 consists of 16 residues. Trimming cost V 5 bases and J 4 bases, with 18 bases left between them. Germline values: CDR1 SSHAT, CDR2 FNYEAQ (reference sequence). The rearrangement links TRBV7-7 to TRBJ2-1; D is possibly TRBD1 (7 bases). The sequence derives from a male patient under 18 who had a stem cell transplant for acute lymphoblastic leukemia, so the T cells may come from the graft donor. Sequenced material: PBMCs, mostly from graft donor cells, taken 360 days after TCRalphabeta/CD19-depleted stem cell transplant. DNA for the CDR3: TGTGCCAGCAGCCCGGGTGCGGGACAGATTTACAATGAGCAGTTCTTC. Its translation is CASSPGAGQIYNEQFF.